Sequencing of this T cell receptor (beta chain) was carried out in a study of CXCR3-negative and CXCR3-positive naive CD8 T cells. Whole-study context: Libraries each contributed about 1.5 +/- 0.3 million TRB reads, for around 140 million in total.

With respect to this clonotype: Antigen specificity is unknown.

The study's findings and limits: Most assays used freshly isolated PBMCs, as cryopreservation partially reduced CXCR3. Memory CD8+ cells had much lower diversity, and both naive subsets had comparably high diversity.

This CDR3 is 17 amino acids long. CDR1 is SGHDN and CDR2 is FVKESK in the germline V gene. Each TRB cDNA library was prepared by 5' RACE (with UMI labels). TCRdb reworked the 5' RACE reads into one entry per CDR3 protein, no DNA. In total, the table holds about 56,000 distinct CDR3 sequences. The TCR was taken from a human donor in good health. Some clones in this sample may be carry-over from other donors' samples. Sequenced input: memory CD8+ T cells from blood. This chain links TRBV14 with TRBJ2-4. CDR3 amino acids: CASSQGPATLAKNIQYF.